These T cell receptor beta chains were read from a single sample in a study of T cell responses to AZD1222 COVID-19 vaccine. Clones were read by immunoSEQ multiplex PCR, and TCRdb kept only the in-frame ones, dropping some. The sample consists of 90,000 to 150,000 clones, over 75% of them appearing once. Sequenced here: peripheral blood, sampled on day 0 of AZD1222 vaccination. The receptors stem from an adult in good health. The CDR3 runs from the conserved cysteine through the conserved F or W. The D gene is left open where the match is weak. Clone size is not always given. Where it is, it says once, few, many or a class for expanded clones.

D: .; V: TRBV7-9; J: TRBJ1-2; size: .; DNA: TGTGCCAGCAGCTCCCAAAGGGATTTACATGGCTACACCTTC; CDR3: CASSSQRDLHGYTF
D: .; V: TRBV6-6; J: TRBJ1-1; size: .; DNA: TGTGCCAGCAGTTACTCCGGCGGGGGGAACACTGAAGCTTTCTTT; CDR3: CASSYSGGGNTEAFF
D: .; V: TRBV7-8; J: TRBJ2-5; size: .; DNA: TGTGCCAGCAGCTTAGCCCTACCCCCTCTACCGCCCCAAGAGACCCAGTACTTC; CDR3: CASSLALPPLPPQETQYF
D: .; V: TRBV28; J: TRBJ1-3; size: .; DNA: TGTGCCAGCCGATCTTTGGCCGGGCCCTCTGGAAACACCATATATTTT; CDR3: CASRSLAGPSGNTIYF
D: .; V: TRBV3-1/TRBV3-2; J: TRBJ2-7; size: .; DNA: TGTGCCAGCAGCCAAGGTGCGCGCGAGCAGTACTTC; CDR3: CASSQGAREQYF
D: TRBD1; V: TRBV10-3; J: TRBJ1-1; size: .; DNA: TGTGCCATCTCCGGGACAGGAGAAGCTTTCTTT; CDR3: CAISGTGEAFF
D: .; V: TRBV7-3; J: TRBJ2-3; size: .; DNA: TGTGCCAGCAGCCCGGACACAGATACGCAGTATTTT; CDR3: CASSPDTDTQYF
D: .; V: TRBV5-5; J: TRBJ2-7; size: .; DNA: TGTGCCAGCAGACTGAGAGCCGGGTCGGCCTCCTACGAGCAGTACTTC; CDR3: CASRLRAGSASYEQYF
D: .; V: TRBV19; J: TRBJ2-5; size: .; DNA: TGTGCCAGTAGGGGGGTAGACGAAGAGACCCAGTACTTC; CDR3: CASRGVDEETQYF
D: .; V: TRBV7-9; J: TRBJ2-1; size: .; DNA: TGTGCCAGCAGCTTAGGTTTAGCATATGAGCAGTTCTTC; CDR3: CASSLGLAYEQFF
D: TRBD1; V: TRBV27; J: TRBJ2-5; size: .; DNA: TGTGCCAGCAGTTTATCTCGCAGGGGGCAAGAGACCCAGTACTTC; CDR3: CASSLSRRGQETQYF
D: .; V: TRBV5-8; J: TRBJ2-5; size: .; DNA: TGTGCCAGCAGCTTGTTGGGGTCTCAGTACTTC; CDR3: CASSLLGSQYF
D: .; V: TRBV27; J: TRBJ2-7; size: .; DNA: TGTGCCAGCAGTAAGCTAACGCGACAAGGGGACTACGAGCAGTACTTC; CDR3: CASSKLTRQGDYEQYF
D: TRBD1; V: TRBV30; J: TRBJ2-7; size: .; DNA: TGTGCCTGGAGTGTACAGGGGGCTTACGAGCAGTACTTC; CDR3: CAWSVQGAYEQYF
D: .; V: TRBV5-5; J: TRBJ1-5; size: once; DNA: TGTGCCAGCAGCCCCGCCTGGGGTAGTCAGCCCCAGCATTTT; CDR3: CASSPAWGSQPQHF
D: .; V: TRBV5-1; J: TRBJ1-2; size: .; DNA: TGCGCCAGCAGCTGGGGGGCCTATGGCTACACCTTC; CDR3: CASSWGAYGYTF
D: .; V: TRBV5-8; J: TRBJ2-1; size: .; DNA: TGTGCCAGCAGCTTGGCCACTAGCATGGATGAGCAGTTCTTC; CDR3: CASSLATSMDEQFF
D: TRBD1; V: TRBV19; J: TRBJ1-5; size: .; DNA: TGTGCCAGTAGTTTCGGAACCGGGACAGGGTTGGATCAGCCCCAGCATTTT; CDR3: CASSFGTGTGLDQPQHF
D: .; V: TRBV4-1; J: TRBJ2-2; size: .; DNA: TGCGCCAGCAGCCAAGGATCGAAGGGAAGCGGGGAGCTGTTTTTT; CDR3: CASSQGSKGSGELFF
D: TRBD2; V: TRBV10-2; J: TRBJ2-7; size: .; DNA: TGCGCCAGCAGTGGTTGGGAGGGAAGCGAGCAGTACTTC; CDR3: CASSGWEGSEQYF
D: TRBD2; V: TRBV28; J: TRBJ2-1; size: .; DNA: TGTGCCAGCAGCTGGGGACTAGCGGTCAATGAGCAGTTCTTC; CDR3: CASSWGLAVNEQFF
D: .; V: TRBV11-2; J: TRBJ2-2; size: .; DNA: TGTGCCAGCAGCTCAAGTCTCAGGGGAGCTAACACCGGGGAGCTGTTTTTT; CDR3: CASSSSLRGANTGELFF
D: .; V: TRBV6-5; J: TRBJ2-7; size: .; DNA: TGTGCCAGCAGTCTACAGGGATCTACCTACGAGCAGTACTTC; CDR3: CASSLQGSTYEQYF
D: TRBD2; V: TRBV5-1; J: TRBJ2-7; size: .; DNA: TGCGCCAGCAGCTCCCTTGGGACTAGCGGGGGCCAAACCTACGAGCAGTACTTC; CDR3: CASSSLGTSGGQTYEQYF
D: .; V: TRBV28; J: TRBJ1-6; size: .; DNA: TGTGCCAGCAGTTTATTTGACGGGGGGCGTTCACCCCTCCACTTT; CDR3: CASSLFDGGRSPLHF
D: TRBD1; V: TRBV13; J: TRBJ1-1; size: few; DNA: TGTGCCAGCAGCTTAGATCGGCAGGGGGCCGCTGAAGCTTTCTTT; CDR3: CASSLDRQGAAEAFF
D: TRBD1; V: TRBV7-9; J: TRBJ2-7; size: .; DNA: TGTGCCAGCAGCTTAAGGGGGCTTCTCTCCTACGAGCAGTACTTC; CDR3: CASSLRGLLSYEQYF
D: TRBD1; V: TRBV7-2; J: TRBJ2-1; size: .; DNA: TGTGCCAGCAGGGACCGGGACAGGGGGCCGTACAATGAGCAGTTCTTC; CDR3: CASRDRDRGPYNEQFF
D: TRBD1; V: TRBV24-1; J: TRBJ2-7; size: .; DNA: TGTGCCACCGCCGGGACAGGCTCCTACGAGCAGTACTTC; CDR3: CATAGTGSYEQYF
D: .; V: TRBV7-8; J: TRBJ1-1; size: .; DNA: TGTGCCAGCAGCTTAGGAAGTGGTACTGAAGCTTTCTTT; CDR3: CASSLGSGTEAFF
D: .; V: TRBV6-5; J: TRBJ2-2; size: .; DNA: TGTGCCAGCAGTTACAGGACCGGGGAGCTGTTTTTT; CDR3: CASSYRTGELFF
D: .; V: TRBV4-3; J: TRBJ1-2; size: .; DNA: TGCGCCAGCAGCCAAGAAATGCGACAGAGGGGCTACACCTTC; CDR3: CASSQEMRQRGYTF
D: TRBD2; V: TRBV10-3; J: TRBJ2-7; size: .; DNA: TGTGCCATCAGTGAGCCTCCATCTAGCGGGAGCTACGAGCAGTACTTC; CDR3: CAISEPPSSGSYEQYF
D: .; V: TRBV18; J: TRBJ2-1; size: .; DNA: TGTGCCAGCTCACCAAATGACTATGAGCAGTTCTTC; CDR3: CASSPNDYEQFF
D: TRBD1; V: TRBV30; J: TRBJ1-2; size: once; DNA: TGTGCCTGGAGTGTATTAGCAGGGGGCGGCTATGGCTACACCTTC; CDR3: CAWSVLAGGGYGYTF
D: TRBD2; V: TRBV3-1/TRBV3-2; J: TRBJ2-3; size: .; DNA: TGTGCCAGCAGCCGGGCTAGCGGGGGTGTTACAGATACGCAGTATTTT; CDR3: CASSRASGGVTDTQYF
D: TRBD1; V: TRBV4-3; J: TRBJ1-2; size: .; DNA: TGCGCCAGCAGCCAAGATCTAGGACAGGGGACCCGCGGCTACACCTTC; CDR3: CASSQDLGQGTRGYTF
D: TRBD1; V: TRBV12-3/TRBV12-4; J: TRBJ1-6; size: .; DNA: TGTGCCAGCAGACAGGGGGGTTCACCCCTCCACTTT; CDR3: CASRQGGSPLHF
D: TRBD2; V: TRBV9; J: TRBJ2-2; size: .; DNA: TGTGCCAGCAGCGTAGAGTCGAGAGCGGGGTGGGTCGCCGGGGAGCTGTTTTTT; CDR3: CASSVESRAGWVAGELFF
D: .; V: TRBV19; J: TRBJ1-5; size: once; DNA: TGTGCCAGTAGTACTAGGGTCGTGCCGGGGAATAGCAATCAGCCCCAGCATTTT; CDR3: CASSTRVVPGNSNQPQHF
D: .; V: TRBV9; J: TRBJ2-2; size: once; DNA: TGTGCCAGCAGAAATGACAGGAAGAACACCGGGGAGCTGTTTTTT; CDR3: CASRNDRKNTGELFF
D: TRBD1; V: TRBV27; J: TRBJ1-2; size: .; DNA: TGTGCCAGCAGTTTCGGTCCCGGGACAGGGGCTGGTGGCTACACCTTC; CDR3: CASSFGPGTGAGGYTF
D: .; V: TRBV6-4; J: TRBJ2-4; size: .; DNA: TGTGCCAGCAAGCCTGAGGAGGGAGTGGACATTCAGTACTTC; CDR3: CASKPEEGVDIQYF
D: TRBD1; V: TRBV6-1; J: TRBJ2-7; size: .; DNA: TGTGCCAGCAGTGAATCCCCCCGGACAGGTTCCTACGAGCAGTACTTC; CDR3: CASSESPRTGSYEQYF
D: TRBD1; V: TRBV28; J: TRBJ2-7; size: .; DNA: TGTGCCAGCAGTTTTGGCAGGGGGCGGGAGCAGTACTTC; CDR3: CASSFGRGREQYF
D: TRBD1; V: TRBV7-3; J: TRBJ1-2; size: .; DNA: TGTGCCAGCAGCGTAGCCGGGACAGGGAATTATGGCTACACCTTC; CDR3: CASSVAGTGNYGYTF
D: .; V: TRBV12-3/TRBV12-4; J: TRBJ2-5; size: .; DNA: TGTGCCAGCAGCCAGGGGGGAGGGGAGACCCAGTACTTC; CDR3: CASSQGGGETQYF
D: .; V: TRBV11-2; J: TRBJ1-2; size: medium-sized; DNA: TGTGCCAGCAGCTCCTACCTCGACATAAGTCGGGGCTACACCTTC; CDR3: CASSSYLDISRGYTF
D: .; V: TRBV5-4; J: TRBJ2-3; size: .; DNA: TGTGCCAGCAGCTTGCCCCCAGATACGCAGTATTTT; CDR3: CASSLPPDTQYF
D: TRBD2; V: TRBV7-2; J: TRBJ2-3; size: .; DNA: TGTGCCACCGTGTCGAGCGGGGTGGCAGATACGCAGTATTTT; CDR3: CATVSSGVADTQYF
D: TRBD2; V: TRBV18; J: TRBJ2-3; size: .; DNA: TGTGCCAGCTCACCTCTAGCGGGGGGGCGGGGCACAGATACGCAGTATTTT; CDR3: CASSPLAGGRGTDTQYF
D: TRBD1; V: TRBV7-3; J: TRBJ1-2; size: .; DNA: TGTGCCAGCAGCTCACTGGGACAGGGCCATGGCTACACCTTC; CDR3: CASSSLGQGHGYTF
D: .; V: TRBV29-1; J: TRBJ2-5; size: .; DNA: TGCAGCGTGGAATCGGAGGCGGGAGAGACCCAGTACTTC; CDR3: CSVESEAGETQYF
D: .; V: TRBV5-4; J: TRBJ1-2; size: .; DNA: TGTGCCAGCAGCTTCTTCACCGGACTTCCTAATGGCTACACCTTC; CDR3: CASSFFTGLPNGYTF
D: TRBD2; V: TRBV3-1/TRBV3-2; J: TRBJ2-7; size: .; DNA: TGTGCCAGCAGCCCCGGGACTAGCGGAGGGCGTCCCTACGAGCAGTACTTC; CDR3: CASSPGTSGGRPYEQYF